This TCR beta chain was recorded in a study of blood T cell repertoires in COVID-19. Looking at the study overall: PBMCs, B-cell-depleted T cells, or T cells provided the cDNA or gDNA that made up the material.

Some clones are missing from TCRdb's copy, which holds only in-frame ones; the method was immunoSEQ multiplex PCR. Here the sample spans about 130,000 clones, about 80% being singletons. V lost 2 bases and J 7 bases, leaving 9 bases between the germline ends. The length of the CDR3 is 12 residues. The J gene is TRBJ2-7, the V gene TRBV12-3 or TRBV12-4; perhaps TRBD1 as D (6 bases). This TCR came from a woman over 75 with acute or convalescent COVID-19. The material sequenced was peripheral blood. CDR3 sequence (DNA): TGTGCCAGCAGTTTACGGGACACAGAGCAGTACTTC. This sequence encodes CASSLRDTEQYF.